The TCR beta chain under discussion was sequenced for a study of shared clonotypes between healthy human individuals. The overall study: For every donor, three CD4 naive, three CD4 memory, two CD8 naive and one CD8 memory plates were used.

In this sample, this clone turned up many times. The identical CDR3 is also encoded by other nucleotide sequences in the sample. Sequencing used immunoSEQ multiplex PCR; TCRdb keeps in-frame clones, though not all of them. The sample holds 950,000 to 1,100,000 clones, roughly 75% seen once. Germline trimming cut 2 bases from V and 1 base from J; bases unmatched to any gene: 3. This CDR3 is built from 15 residues. The germline V gene has CDR1 SGHTA and CDR2 FQGNSA. The sequence was obtained from a man younger than 30 in good health. The gene calls are TRBV7-2 and TRBJ1-1; 8 bases agree with TRBD1. Sequenced material: memory CD4+ T cells sorted from blood. Regarding subset: CD45RA-negative fraction. The CDR3, as DNA: TGTGCCAGCAGCTTAACAGGGGGTTCGAACACTGAAGCTTTCTTT. Translation gives CASSLTGGSNTEAFF.